This TCR beta chain was recovered during a study of vaccination and CD4 T cells after COVID-19 (dated by TCRdb to between 2020 and 2023). Study-level background: SARS-CoV-2 positivity had been established in the convalescent patients by nasal swab PCR, and mild disease was recorded in nine of these patients and severe disease in one. The convalescent cohort included six males and four females, with two Hispanic individuals, seven Caucasians, two Asians and one multiracial person. Post-COVID blood samples were collected from convalescent patients a median of approximately 93 days after diagnosis, with a range of roughly 30 to 161 days. Post-vaccine blood samples were obtained a median of about 72 days after the second vaccine dose, with a range of roughly 12 to 250 days. Culture stimuli were overlapping spike peptide pools from SARS-CoV-2 and from the common cold coronaviruses HCoV-NL63, HCoV-OC43 and HCoV-229E. Control cultures received a CEFX viral epitope pool as the positive control, an HIV-1 Nef peptide pool as the negative control, or no peptide. Participants got two doses of the Pfizer-BioNTech BNT162b2 vaccine (n=8) or two doses of the Moderna mRNA-1273 vaccine (n=2). The spike-specific CD4+ TCR repertoire was compared before and after mRNA vaccination in over 9 COVID-19 convalescent patients and a handful of infection-naive healthy vaccine recipients. General study outcomes and caveats: Relatively few convalescent patients were included in the study, and early timepoints after natural infection were not analyzed. The median number of SARS-CoV-2-reactive clonotypes rose from 21 after infection to 38 after vaccination, but the change was not significant. Of the vaccine-specific clones in convalescent patients, 304 of 307, or nearly all, reacted only to SARS-CoV-2 spike and did not cross-react with common cold coronaviruses. In convalescent patients, a median about 84% of post-vaccine SARS-CoV-2-reactive clones were detected only after vaccination, and vaccine-specific priming was suggested by this finding.

Notes on this clonotype: Its antigen remains undetermined. No base qualities exist here, and no much larger clone lies one base off it.

The sample's treatment or condition label is to be understood as: approximately nine-day PBMC culture with coronavirus spike peptide pools or control peptides (ViraFEST assay). The study used the ViraFEST assay, which expanded antigen-specific T cells with peptide pools and then identified expanded clonotypes by TCR sequencing. The convalescent patients' positive SARS-CoV-2 PCR tests were from March to December 2020, which was before the Alpha, Beta and Delta variants emerged in the United States. Each well held about 2 million PBMCs cultured in IMDM containing approximately 5% human AB serum and approximately 9.8 IU/ml IL-2, with around 9.2 ug/ml peptide pools added. On days 3 and 7, half of the culture medium was replaced with fresh IL-2-containing medium. Once the cells had been in culture for less than 11 days, the EasySep CD4+ T cell isolation kit was used to isolate CD4+ T cells by negative selection. Ficoll-Paque Plus gradient centrifugation was used to isolate PBMCs from whole blood, and the isolated PBMCs were then either used fresh or cryopreserved at -140C. Each culture condition was generally run in triplicate wells.

To prepare the library, PCR was applied. DNA from cultured CD4+ T cells underwent TCR sequencing with the Oncomine TCR Beta short-read assay at the Johns Hopkins FTIC core. The QIAamp micro DNA kit was used to extract genomic DNA from the cultured CD4+ T cells. Oncomine TCR Beta libraries from cultured CD4+ T cells were pooled with unique dual indexes and sequenced on an Illumina iSeq 100. The authors' analysis ran thus. Non-productive sequences were removed, and CDR3s that did not start with C, did not end with F or W, or were shorter than 7 amino acids were discarded. Antigen-specific clonotypes were identified using the MANAFEST web application through comparison of peptide-stimulated wells with reference and other culture wells. Positive clones required FDR below 0.05, an odds ratio above 5, and productive frequency above 0.1% in at least two of three replicate wells. Clonotypes that were significantly expanded in both SARS-CoV-2 spike wells and at least one common cold coronavirus spike condition were defined as cross-reactive. Levenshtein distances (stringdist) and unrooted phylogenetic trees (ape) in R version 3.6.1 were used to assess CDR3 homology. The raw public reads went through TCRdb reprocessing: fastp at Q25, MiXCR clone calling, in-frame beta chains kept. Entries are consolidated by CDR3 protein sequence, retaining the most common genes and DNA. These V and J calls rely on TCRdb rather than the paper's analysis. For this sample there are 20,000 to 25,000 distinct CDR3 sequences; about 66% appear just once. Together, the top ten hold around 3.8% of the sample.

The clonotype comes from a human donor who had recovered from COVID-19. Material for sequencing was CD4+ T cells from blood, cultured in vitro.

This receptor carries the CDR3 CASSPAYEQYF. The sequence in DNA is TGTGCCAGCAGCCCGGCCTACGAGCAGTACTTC. The V and J genes are TRBV7-2 and TRBJ2-7, with the identity of the D gene unclear. Trimming removed 5 bases from V and 2 bases from J, leaving 4 bases between the germline ends. The CDR3 has 11 amino acids, counting the end cysteine and phenylalanine. The kept DNA is CDR3 alone, 33 bases in frame from the first base. Taken from the germline V gene, the CDR1 and CDR2 loops are SGHTA and FQGNSA.